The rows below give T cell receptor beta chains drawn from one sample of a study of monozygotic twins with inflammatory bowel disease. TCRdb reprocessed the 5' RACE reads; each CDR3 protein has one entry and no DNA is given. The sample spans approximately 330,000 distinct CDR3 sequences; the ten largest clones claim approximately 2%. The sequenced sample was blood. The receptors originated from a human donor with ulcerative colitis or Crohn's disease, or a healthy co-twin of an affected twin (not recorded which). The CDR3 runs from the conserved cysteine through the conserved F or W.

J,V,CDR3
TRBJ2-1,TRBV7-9,CASSLRDGGGEQFF
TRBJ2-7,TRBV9,CASSASRDYPNSYEQYF
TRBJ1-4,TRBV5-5,CASSQPGISSEKLFF
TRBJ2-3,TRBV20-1,CSARGGGSTDTQYF
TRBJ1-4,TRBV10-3,CATRGQGDEKLFF
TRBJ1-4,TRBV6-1,CASSPPAPGRGLFF
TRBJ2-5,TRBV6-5,CASSYSGRGRGSETQYF
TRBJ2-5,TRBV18,CASSPPLTSRGTQYF
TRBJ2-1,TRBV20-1,CSARGPVAAYNEQFF
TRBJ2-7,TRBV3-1,CASSRGQGGYEQYF
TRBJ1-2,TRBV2,CASSENLLISGYGYTF
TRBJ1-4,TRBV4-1,CASSQSGRGNEKLFF
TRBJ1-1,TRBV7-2,CASSLLGNRGEAFF
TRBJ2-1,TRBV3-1,CASSQASGLYNEQFF
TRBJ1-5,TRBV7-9,CASSRGGANQPQHF
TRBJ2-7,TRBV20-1,CSASGYTRGIGYEQYF
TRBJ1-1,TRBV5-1,CASSLALGPSAEAFF
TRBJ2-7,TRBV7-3,CASSLKITVVKNYEQYF
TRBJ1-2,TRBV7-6,CASRPLGTHYGYTF
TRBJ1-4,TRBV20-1,CSARDFKREKLFF
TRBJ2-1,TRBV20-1,CSAKSGGSYNEQFF
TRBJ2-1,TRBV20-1,CSAKFSSGRGEQFF
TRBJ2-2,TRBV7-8,CASSLSENTGELFF
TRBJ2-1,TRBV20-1,CSAENSGRAFRNEQFF
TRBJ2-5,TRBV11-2,CASSLRPRGQYQETQYF
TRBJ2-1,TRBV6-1,CASSAGTSDYNEQFF
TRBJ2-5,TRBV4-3,CASSQGRKETQYF
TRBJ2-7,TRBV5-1,CASSSEPQRISYEQYF
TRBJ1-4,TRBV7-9,CASSLAGTMELFF
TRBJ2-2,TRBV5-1,CASSFLSGTGSVVGSGELFF
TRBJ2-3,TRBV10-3,CAISESGQYLGADTQYF
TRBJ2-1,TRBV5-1,CASSLLAAGSYNEQFF
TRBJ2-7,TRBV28,CASSLSKTSGQDEQYF